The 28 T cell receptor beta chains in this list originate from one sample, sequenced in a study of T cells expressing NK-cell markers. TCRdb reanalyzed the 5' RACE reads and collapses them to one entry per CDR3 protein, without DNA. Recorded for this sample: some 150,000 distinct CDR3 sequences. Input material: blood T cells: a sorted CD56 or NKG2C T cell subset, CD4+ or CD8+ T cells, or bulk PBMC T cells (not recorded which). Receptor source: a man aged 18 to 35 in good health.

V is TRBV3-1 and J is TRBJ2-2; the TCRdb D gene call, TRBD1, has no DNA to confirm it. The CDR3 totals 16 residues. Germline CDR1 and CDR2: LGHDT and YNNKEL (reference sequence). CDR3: CASSQLGHLNTGELFF.

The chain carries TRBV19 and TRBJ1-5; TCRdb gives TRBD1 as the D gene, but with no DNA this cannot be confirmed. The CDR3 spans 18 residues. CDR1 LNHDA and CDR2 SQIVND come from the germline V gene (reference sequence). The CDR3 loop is CASRTGTDNSYSNQPQHF.

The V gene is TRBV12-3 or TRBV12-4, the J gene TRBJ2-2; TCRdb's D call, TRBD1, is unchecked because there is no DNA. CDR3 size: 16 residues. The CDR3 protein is CASKPTGPYSTGELFF.

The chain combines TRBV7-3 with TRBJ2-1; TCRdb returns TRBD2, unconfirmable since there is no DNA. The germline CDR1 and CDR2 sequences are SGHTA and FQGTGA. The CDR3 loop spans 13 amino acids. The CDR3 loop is CASSRLADNEQFF.

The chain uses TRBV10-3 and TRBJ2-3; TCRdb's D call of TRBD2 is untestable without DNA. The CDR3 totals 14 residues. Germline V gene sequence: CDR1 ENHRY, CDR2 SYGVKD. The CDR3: CAVEGGVGTDTQYF.

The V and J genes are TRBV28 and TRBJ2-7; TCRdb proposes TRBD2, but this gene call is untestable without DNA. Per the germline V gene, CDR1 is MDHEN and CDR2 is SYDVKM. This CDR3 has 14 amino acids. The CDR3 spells CASCKWTYSYEQYF.

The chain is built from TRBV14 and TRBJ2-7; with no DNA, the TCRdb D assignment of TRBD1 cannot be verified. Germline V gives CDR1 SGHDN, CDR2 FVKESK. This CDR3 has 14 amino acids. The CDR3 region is CASSPLGQTYEQYF. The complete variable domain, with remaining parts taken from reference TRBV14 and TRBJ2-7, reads EAGVTQFPSHSVIEKGQTVTLRCDPISGHDNLYWYRRVMGKEIKFLLHFVKESKQDESGMPNNRFLAERTGGTYSTLKVQPAELEDSGVYFCASSPLGQTYEQYFGPGTRLTVT.

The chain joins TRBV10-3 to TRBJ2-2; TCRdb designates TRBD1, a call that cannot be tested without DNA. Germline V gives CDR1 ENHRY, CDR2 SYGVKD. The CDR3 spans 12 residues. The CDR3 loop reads CAIMAPAGELFF.

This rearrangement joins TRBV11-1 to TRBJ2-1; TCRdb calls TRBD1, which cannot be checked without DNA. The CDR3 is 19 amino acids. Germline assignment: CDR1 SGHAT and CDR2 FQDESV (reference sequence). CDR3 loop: CASSLVGAIVLSSYNEQFF.

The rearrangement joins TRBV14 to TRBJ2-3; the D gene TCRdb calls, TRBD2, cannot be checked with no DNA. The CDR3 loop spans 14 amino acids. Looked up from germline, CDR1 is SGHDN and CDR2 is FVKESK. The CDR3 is CASSHVVGADTQYF.

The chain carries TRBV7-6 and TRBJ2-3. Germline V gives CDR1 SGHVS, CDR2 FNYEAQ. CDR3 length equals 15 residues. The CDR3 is CASSLKLGSTDTQYF. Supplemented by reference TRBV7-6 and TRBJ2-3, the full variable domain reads GAGVSQSPRYKVTKRGQDVALRCDPISGHVSLYWYRQALGQGPEFLTYFNYEAQQDKSGLPNDRFSAERPEGSISTLTIQRTEQRDSAMYRCASSLKLGSTDTQYFGPGTRLTVL.

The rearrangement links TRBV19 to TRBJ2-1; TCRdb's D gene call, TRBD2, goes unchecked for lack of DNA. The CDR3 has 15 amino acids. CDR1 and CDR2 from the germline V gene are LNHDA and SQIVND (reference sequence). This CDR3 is CASSILPGGYNEQFF.

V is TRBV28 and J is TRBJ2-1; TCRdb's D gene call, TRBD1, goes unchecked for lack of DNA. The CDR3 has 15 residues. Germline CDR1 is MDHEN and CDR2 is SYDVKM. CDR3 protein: CASSIMTGPYNEQFF.

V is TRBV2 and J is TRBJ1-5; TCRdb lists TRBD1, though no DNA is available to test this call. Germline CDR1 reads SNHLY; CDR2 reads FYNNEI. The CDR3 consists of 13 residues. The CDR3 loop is CAAGQGINQPQHF.

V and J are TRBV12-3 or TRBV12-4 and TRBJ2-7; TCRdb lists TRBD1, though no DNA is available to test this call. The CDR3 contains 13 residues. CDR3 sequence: CASSPRDTDEQYF.

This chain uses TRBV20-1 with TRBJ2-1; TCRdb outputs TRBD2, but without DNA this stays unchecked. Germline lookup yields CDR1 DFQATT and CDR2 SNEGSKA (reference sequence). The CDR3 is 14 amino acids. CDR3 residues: CSAATSGRPSEQFF.

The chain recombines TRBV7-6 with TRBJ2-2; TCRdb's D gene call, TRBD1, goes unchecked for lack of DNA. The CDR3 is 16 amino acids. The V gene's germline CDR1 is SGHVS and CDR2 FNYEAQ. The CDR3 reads CASSLAYRDEAGELFF. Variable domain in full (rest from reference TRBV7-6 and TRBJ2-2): GAGVSQSPRYKVTKRGQDVALRCDPISGHVSLYWYRQALGQGPEFLTYFNYEAQQDKSGLPNDRFSAERPEGSISTLTIQRTEQRDSAMYRCASSLAYRDEAGELFFGEGSRLTVL.

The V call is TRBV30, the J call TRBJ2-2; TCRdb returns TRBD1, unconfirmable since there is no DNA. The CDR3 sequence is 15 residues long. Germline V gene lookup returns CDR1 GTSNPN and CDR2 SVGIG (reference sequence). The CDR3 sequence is CAWSTQTGGKRELFF.

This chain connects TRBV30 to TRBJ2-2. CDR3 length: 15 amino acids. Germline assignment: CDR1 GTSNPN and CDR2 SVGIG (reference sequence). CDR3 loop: CAWNRGVANTGELFF.

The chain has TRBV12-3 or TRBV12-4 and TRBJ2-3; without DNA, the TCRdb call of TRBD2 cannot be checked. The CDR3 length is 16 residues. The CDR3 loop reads CASSPGTSGITDTQYF.

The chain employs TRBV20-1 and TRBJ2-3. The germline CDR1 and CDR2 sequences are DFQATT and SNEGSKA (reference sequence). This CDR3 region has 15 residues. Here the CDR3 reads CSARDLATSTDTQYF.

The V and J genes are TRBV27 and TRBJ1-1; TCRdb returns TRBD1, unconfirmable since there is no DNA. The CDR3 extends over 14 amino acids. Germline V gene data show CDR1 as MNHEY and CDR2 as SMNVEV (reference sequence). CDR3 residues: CASSAPFANTEAFF.

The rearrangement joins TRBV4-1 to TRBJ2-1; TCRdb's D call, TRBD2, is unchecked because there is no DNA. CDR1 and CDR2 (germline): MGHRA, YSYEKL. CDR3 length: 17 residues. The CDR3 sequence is CASTHPGGGSEYNEQFF.

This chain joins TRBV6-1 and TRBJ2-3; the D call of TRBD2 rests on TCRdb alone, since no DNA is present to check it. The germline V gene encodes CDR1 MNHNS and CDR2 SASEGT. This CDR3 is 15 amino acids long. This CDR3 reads CASSEGRLRTDTQYF.

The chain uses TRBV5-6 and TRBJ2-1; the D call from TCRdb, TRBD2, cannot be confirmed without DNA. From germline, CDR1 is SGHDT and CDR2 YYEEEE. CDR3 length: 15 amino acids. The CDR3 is CASSLLAGTYNEQFF.

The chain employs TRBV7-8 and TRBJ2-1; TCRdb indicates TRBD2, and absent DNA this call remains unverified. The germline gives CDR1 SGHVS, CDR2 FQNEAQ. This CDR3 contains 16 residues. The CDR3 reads CASSVISGRTYNEQFF.

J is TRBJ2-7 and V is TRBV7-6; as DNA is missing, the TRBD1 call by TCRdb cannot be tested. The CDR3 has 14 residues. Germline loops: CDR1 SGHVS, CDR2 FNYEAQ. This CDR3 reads CASSPNPGQVVPYF.

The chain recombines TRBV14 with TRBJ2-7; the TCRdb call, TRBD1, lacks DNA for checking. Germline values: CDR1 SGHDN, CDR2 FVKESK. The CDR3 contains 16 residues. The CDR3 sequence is CASSRTGQGESYEQYF.